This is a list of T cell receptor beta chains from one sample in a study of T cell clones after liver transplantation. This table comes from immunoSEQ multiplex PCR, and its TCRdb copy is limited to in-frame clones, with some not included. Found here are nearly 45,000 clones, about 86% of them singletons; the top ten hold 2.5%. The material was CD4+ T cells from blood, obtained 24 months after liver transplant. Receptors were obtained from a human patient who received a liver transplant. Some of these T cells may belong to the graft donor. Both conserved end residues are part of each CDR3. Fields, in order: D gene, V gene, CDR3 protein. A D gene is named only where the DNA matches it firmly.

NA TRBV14 CASSSRQFDNSPLHF
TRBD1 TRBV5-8 CASSLVGGSNQPQHF
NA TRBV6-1 CASSVFYSNQPQHF
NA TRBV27 CASSPQPDLGYNEQFF
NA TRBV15 CATSRGSSGSSYNEQFF
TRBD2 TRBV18 CASSPPTSGRPYEQYF
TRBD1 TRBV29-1 CSVERGRGQAFF
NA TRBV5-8 CASSLDGTNYGYTF
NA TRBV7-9 CASSLGPATNEKLFF
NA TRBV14 CASSQELRGEQFF
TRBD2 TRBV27 CASSRSGTRGWQFF
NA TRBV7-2 CASSPPDRRNQPQHF
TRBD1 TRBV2 CASSRTGGDSYEQYF
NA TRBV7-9 CASSLSLALGGYTF
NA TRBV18 CASSLTSPGLQETQYF
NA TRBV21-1 CASSKKGRGAHTEAFF
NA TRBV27 CASSLKGSSYNEQFF
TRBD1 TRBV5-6 CASSLTGGWDEKLFF
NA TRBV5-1 CASSLAASGNTIYF
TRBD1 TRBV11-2 CASSSGQGYGYTF
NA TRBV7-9 CASSRVGAGANVLTF
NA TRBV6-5 CASSDAGNQPQHF
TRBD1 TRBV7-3 CASSPGGVEQYF
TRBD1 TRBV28 CASSPGQGVNEKLFF
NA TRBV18 CASSPFIAQNEQFF
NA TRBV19 CASSIGWNEKLFF
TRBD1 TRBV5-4 CASSLGDRAGYTF
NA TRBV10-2 CASSLSVDYEQYF
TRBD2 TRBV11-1 CASSLSGLAGERTGELFF
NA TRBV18 CASSPNRGSNEKLFF
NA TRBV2 CASSDRGTGPQHF
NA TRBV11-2 CASSLGRSTEAFF
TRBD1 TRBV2 CASSRDRQETQYF
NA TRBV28 CASSLFKGWAYGYTF
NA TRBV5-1 CASSSDGNQPQHF
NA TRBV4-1 CASSQGSGVVQETQYF
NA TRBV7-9 CASSLGQGPGDTEAFF
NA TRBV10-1 CASSIERGINYEQYF
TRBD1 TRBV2 CASSPVRGSANNEQFF
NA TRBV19 CASSIARDNQPQHF
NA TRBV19 CASTLGIYTDTQYF
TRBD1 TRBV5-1 CASSIQGQKNIQYF
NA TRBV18 CASSPLSREHSNQPQHF
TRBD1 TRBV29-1 CSVEDPSRTGIRKAFF
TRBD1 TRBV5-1 CASTPATGEGNTIYF
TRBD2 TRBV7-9 CASSLQTSGNAEQFF
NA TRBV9 CASSGVLETQYF
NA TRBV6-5 CASYRQRGSPLHF
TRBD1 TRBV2 CASSQRGRNTGELFF
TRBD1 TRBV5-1 CASSSTGVVGDIQYF
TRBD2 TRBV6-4 CASSDGTSGSFGEQFF
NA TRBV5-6 CASSLANRPNTGELFF
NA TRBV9 CASSAKAHSTDTQYF
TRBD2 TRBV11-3 CASSRMGLPTGELFF
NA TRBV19 CASSKDTGELFF